The clone carrying this TCR beta chain was observed a few times. Its antigen remains unidentified. As to treatment: randomized to nivolumab then ipilimumab (arm A) or the reverse (arm B). The repertoire was sequenced with immunoSEQ multiplex PCR; TCRdb's copy has only in-frame clones and lacks some. Of about 12,000 clones in the sample, 25% to 30% are singletons; the top ten hold approximately 16%. This record belongs to a study of sequential checkpoint blockade in melanoma. For the study at large: Each arm's sequence ended with maintenance nivolumab. About two dozen patients had matched tumor biopsies before treatment and at week 13 after nivolumab or ipilimumab alone.

The trim removed 4 bases at V and 2 bases at J, leaving 2 bases unmatched. The CDR3 is made up of 14 amino acids. Germline assignment: CDR1 MDHEN and CDR2 SYDVKM. Study-level findings and limits: Patients with week-13 increases in T-cell fraction and clonality benefited about 30 times more often.

The sequences come from tumor tissue (inferred from file names), collected from a patient given nivolumab and ipilimumab in sequence. This rearrangement joins TRBV28 to TRBJ1-3, with 7 nucleotides matching TRBD1. The source of this sequence is a human donor with melanoma. CDR3 sequence (DNA): TGTGCCAGCAGTTCTCAGGGGGCTGGAAACACCATATATTTT. Its translation: CASSSQGAGNTIYF.